The T cell receptor beta chain under discussion was sequenced for a study of regulatory T cells in long-lasting Graves disease (dated by TCRdb to about 2021). Looking at the study overall: Newly diagnosed Graves' disease patients had taken antithyroid drugs for less than 3 months. The study took place in China and was registered as a clinical trial. TCR sequencing covered 13 persistent and approximately 20 newly diagnosed Graves' disease patients, approximately 33 samples in total. Peripheral blood TCR sequencing and RNA sequencing compared persistent Graves' disease patients with newly diagnosed Graves' disease patients.

Note on this clonotype: Its target antigen remains unknown. No per-base quality is available; no much larger clone lies one base away.

V is pruned by 1 base and J by 5 bases, leaving 10 bases of the junction without a gene match. Reading the germline V gene gives CDR1 SQVTM and CDR2 ANQGSEA. Including the terminal cysteine and phenylalanine, the CDR3 comprises 15 residues. The read is trimmed to its CDR3 DNA, 45 bases read in frame from base 1. The study at large found these results: Preferential use of TRBV28, TRBJ1-2 and TRBJ2-5 was observed in persistent disease, whereas TRBV20-1 and TRBJ2-1 were favored in newly diagnosed disease. Persistent Graves' disease patients showed lower TCR Shannon entropy and fewer highly expanded clones than newly diagnosed patients, suggesting clonal expansion. A larger number of public clonotypes was shared among persistent patients (approximately 3,000) than among newly diagnosed patients (roughly 1,000). As a limitation, the authors acknowledged that the small sample size may reduce accuracy. Only peripheral blood was studied, because thyroid tissue, the primary lesion, was inaccessible. Sequencing and analysis were limited to the TCR beta chain.

Preparation of the library involved multiplex PCR. Reads for this sample came from an Illumina HiSeq 4000. iRepertoire HTBI primers and Arm-PCR amplification of CDR3 regions were used to construct TCR beta libraries. Before sequencing, the PCR products underwent gel purification. The authors processed their data as follows. Across samples, roughly 60 TRBV and approximately 15 TRBJ segments were identified and used for gene usage analysis of CDR3 amino acid clonotypes. Filtered high-quality paired reads were merged into contigs using COPE and FqMerger. BLAST was used to align contigs to IMGT TRBV, TRBD and TRBJ reference genes, with CDR3 defined following IMGT. Any clonotype with a frequency above 0.1% was counted as a highly expanded clone. Shannon entropy was used to measure repertoire diversity, and the Gini coefficient was used to measure V-J evenness. A clonotype found in more than one individual was treated as public. Through fastp at Q25 and MiXCR, TCRdb rebuilt clones from the public reads, retaining in-frame beta chains. When rows share a CDR3 protein, they turn into one entry using the most common DNA and genes. These V and J calls rely on TCRdb rather than the paper's analysis. The sample contains over 350,000 distinct CDR3 sequences, 15% of them found a single time. Jointly, the top ten make up about 8.3% of the sample.

The time point label of this sample denotes: newly diagnosed GD, antithyroid drugs for less than 3 months. For both TCR sequencing and RNA sequencing, RNA was extracted from PBMCs using TRIzol. The diagnosis of Graves' disease followed American Thyroid Association guidelines. Recruitment of patients was carried out at an endocrinology department in Xi'an, China. Each patient gave 7.5 to 10 milliliters of peripheral blood, collected in an EDTA anticoagulant tube. Ficoll Paque Plus density gradient separation was used to isolate PBMCs, and no additional T cell sorting was done. RNA quality was checked with an Agilent 2100 Bioanalyzer and agarose gel, and concentration with a NanoDrop 2000. The sample also formed part of further work on T cells in Graves' hyperthyroidism and ophthalmopathy. Per the second study: Stable Graves' hyperthyroidism was defined as the absence of progression to ophthalmopathy over 18 months of follow-up. The hyperthyroidism patients were between 18 and 65 years old and newly diagnosed, with a disease duration of less than 2 months. Patients with uncontrolled infections, other autoimmune diseases, pregnancy or lactation were excluded. Diagnoses were established on the basis of clinical symptoms, serum thyroxine and TRAb, thyroid ultrasound, and orbital computed tomography. For the first round of RT-PCR on the TCR CDR3, the HTBI primer set was used together with the Qiagen OneStep RT-PCR kit. Most expanded thyroid clonotypes (frequency above 0.001) were also detected in blood, suggesting blood repertoires may reflect thyroid immune responses. In cross-validation, a model built on a 13 V-J signature told ophthalmopathy apart from stable hyperthyroidism with 87.88% sensitivity and roughly 82% specificity, and in testing the same model reached 80%/75%. In validation, the model predicted progression to ophthalmopathy a median of roughly six months before onset, with about 70% sensitivity and nearly 75% specificity. TCR V-J signatures able to tell the groups apart were searched for in a discovery cohort of around 95 patients, of whom 40 to 45 had Graves' ophthalmopathy and around 57 had stable Graves' hyperthyroidism. Prospective prediction of ophthalmopathy was tested in an independent validation cohort of fewer than 20 hyperthyroidism patients and roughly 16 patients who later progressed to ophthalmopathy. For training and testing, the 100 or so patients in the discovery cohort were randomly divided in a 7:3 ratio. Thyroid tissue and blood T-cell repertoires from about six Graves' hyperthyroidism patients were also compared in the study. After blood sampling, hyperthyroidism patients were treated with methimazole at a starting dose of 30 mg daily, and ophthalmopathy patients were treated with high-dose intravenous methylprednisolone. Libraries were constructed in a second round of multiplex PCR, after which size selection and purification were carried out. Libraries were sequenced paired-end with 100 bp reads on an Illumina HiSeq2000. SOAPnuke was used to process the raw data, with reads discarded if the reads contained adapters or uncalled bases, had a mean Phred below 15, or lacked an exact constant-primer or identifier match. High-quality paired reads were merged with COPE v1.2.5, and unique nucleotide sequences were defined as clonotypes. Clonotypes were aligned to IMGT TRBV, TRBD and TRBJ reference segments using MiTCR v1.1. Analysis was restricted to V-J combinations with a frequency above 0.0001, which covered roughly 99% of repertoires. A TCS score was defined as the ratio between F50 (clonal expansion) and ExV (chaos), using BLOSUM62-based TCRdist between CDR3 peptides within each V-J. Welch's t-statistics and random forest reduced around 550 V-J features to 10 to 15, which were used in a naive Bayes classifier (R e1071). No statistical method was used to fix the sample size in advance, and group allocation was not hidden from the investigators. The paper reports TCR Vbeta CDR3 sequencing of approximately 140 peripheral blood samples: 40 or so ophthalmopathy, roughly 74 hyperthyroidism and around 17 progressor patients.

The input for sequencing was peripheral blood mononuclear cells (PBMCs), taken at new diagnosis, from a patient treated with antithyroid drugs. This TCR was sampled from a woman aged 40 to 49 with Graves disease. Donor details come from another sample of the same person, matched by shared clones. The chain links TRBV29-1 with TRBJ2-5, with 7 junctional bases fitting TRBD1. The base sequence is TGCAGCGTTGAAGGGCGCCCGGGACAGCAGGAGACCCAGTACTTC. It translates as CSVEGRPGQQETQYF.